The 24 T cell receptor beta chains presented below share a single source sample, sequenced in a study of blood T cell repertoires in COVID-19 (dated by TCRdb to 2019 to 2021). Libraries were constructed by the immunoSEQ multiplex PCR assay. The table was pulled from immuneACCESS by TCRdb, which kept in-frame rearrangements only. Such tables lose some clones; where checked, under half of the loss comes from unresolved V genes, and the rest has no known cause. Across this sample there are some 300,000 clones, with around four fifths seen only once. Around 3.9% of the sample is held by the ten biggest clonotypes. The specimen was peripheral blood. The origin of the receptors is a woman between 50 and 59 years old with active or convalescent COVID-19.

The chain has TRBV3-1 (or the pseudogene TRBV3-2) and TRBJ2-7; 8 bases are a match to TRBD2. Germline CDR1 is LGHDT and CDR2 is YNNKEL (reference sequence). V shed 6 bases and J 2 bases; nucleotides not matched to a gene: 6. The CDR3 has 14 residues. In nucleotides, the CDR3 is TGTGCCAGCAGTGTACTAGCGGTACCCTACGAGCAGTACTTC. Its protein product is CASSVLAVPYEQYF.

This chain links TRBV27 with TRBJ1-5; TRBD1 is a possible D gene (5 bases). V lost 8 bases, J lost 5 bases, and 7 bases lay in between. In germline, CDR1 is MNHEY, CDR2 SMNVEV (reference sequence). The length of the CDR3 is 11 residues. CDR3 sequence (DNA): TGTGCCAGCGGGGGGGATCAGCCCCAGCATTTT. Its protein product is CASGGDQPQHF.

The chain has TRBV27 and TRBJ2-7, with 10 nucleotides matching TRBD2. The CDR3 covers 17 residues. The J segment lost 3 bases and the V segment lost 2 bases, leaving 10 bases of the junction unmatched. Looked up from germline, CDR1 is MNHEY and CDR2 is SMNVEV (reference sequence). The CDR3 protein is CASSLQRAGGPNYEQYF. In DNA, the CDR3 is TGTGCCAGCAGTTTACAAAGAGCGGGAGGGCCTAACTACGAGCAGTACTTC.

V usage is TRBV10-3 and J usage is TRBJ2-5; D gene unclear. The CDR3 covers 13 residues. CDR1 is ENHRY, CDR2 SYGVKD, per germline. Trimming took off 4 bases at V and 5 bases at J, with 11 bases between the two ends. The CDR3 loop is CAISGPDGETQYF. CDR3 coding DNA: TGTGCCATCAGTGGACCCGACGGGGAGACCCAGTACTTC.

The gene calls are TRBV18 and TRBJ2-7; TRBD2 matches at 7 bases. The CDR3 is 16 amino acids. The trim removed 3 bases at V and 2 bases at J, leaving 10 bases unmatched. The germline CDR1 and CDR2 sequences are KGHSH and LQKENI. Written as DNA, the CDR3 is TGTGCCAGCTCACCTCAACGAGCGGGGACCCCCTACGAGCAGTACTTC. Its protein product is CASSPQRAGTPYEQYF.

This clone was seen only once. The J gene is TRBJ2-3, the V gene TRBV20-1; 9 bases are shared with TRBD2. Germline V gene data show CDR1 as DFQATT and CDR2 as SNEGSKA (reference sequence). V dropped 3 bases and J dropped 4; count of bases not matched to a gene: 8. The CDR3 consists of 15 residues. CDR3 coding DNA: TGCAGTGCTAGTCCGTTAGCGGGAGCGTCAGATACGCAGTATTTT. Encoded protein: CSASPLAGASDTQYF.

This clone was seen a single time. The V call is TRBV28, the J call TRBJ2-4, with 7 bases aligning to TRBD1. The CDR3 is 15 amino acids. The germline CDR1 and CDR2 sequences are MDHEN and SYDVKM. The V segment lost 7 bases and the J segment 1 base; nucleotides outside the gene matches: 7. The DNA for the CDR3 is TGTGCCAGCACCCCAGGGGGTTCGGCCAAAAACATTCAGTACTTC. Its protein product is CASTPGGSAKNIQYF.

CDR3 DNA: TGTGCCAGCAGCTTAGGCCGTTACGGAGGGGTTGAGCAGTTCTTC. Protein product: CASSLGRYGGVEQFF. J is TRBJ2-1 and V is TRBV13; the D gene is possibly TRBD2 (6 bases). The germline V gene encodes CDR1 PRHDT and CDR2 FYEKMQ (reference sequence). Between the trimmed V and J ends, which lost 0 bases and 9 bases, there was a span of 15 bases. CDR3 length: 15 residues.

This clone was observed once. One junction end does not reproduce the germline sequence, and a read error may be involved. V is TRBV7-7 and J is TRBJ2-1; TRBD2 matches 11 bases. This CDR3 comprises 14 residues. CDR1 and CDR2 (germline): SSHAT, FNYEAQ (reference sequence). CDR3: CASSPGLAANEQFF. The CDR3 nucleotides are TGTGCTAGCAGCCCGGGACTAGCGGCCAATGAGCAGTTCTTC.

This chain links TRBV6-5 with TRBJ1-2, with 8 bases matching TRBD1. The CDR3 has 15 residues. Trimming took 6 bases from V and 3 from J; bases not matched to a gene: 9. Germline CDR1 is MNHEY and CDR2 is SVGAGI. This CDR3 reads CASSGRTGNHYGYTF. The CDR3 DNA sequence: TGTGCCAGCAGCGGACGGACAGGGAATCACTATGGCTACACCTTC.

This clone has only a few counts. The chain links TRBV29-1 to TRBJ1-2, with D unclear. V lost 6 bases to trimming and J lost 0 bases, with 11 bases between them. The CDR3 loop spans 13 amino acids. Per the germline V gene, CDR1 is SQVTM and CDR2 is ANQGSEA. CDR3 amino acids: CSVTSTTNYGYTF. The CDR3 DNA reads as TGCAGCGTGACTTCTACTACTAACTATGGCTACACCTTC.

This chain uses TRBV18 with TRBJ1-4; D not resolved. The ends were cut back, 2 bases at V and 6 bases at J, with 10 bases in the middle. Germline V gene data show CDR1 as KGHSH and CDR2 as LQKENI. The CDR3 loop spans 14 amino acids. The CDR3 DNA reads as TGTGCCAGCTCACCAATTGTATCCGATGAAAAACTGTTTTTT. Translated: CASSPIVSDEKLFF.

This chain uses TRBV5-1 with TRBJ2-7; D is possibly TRBD2 (7 bases). The V end lost 0 bases, the J end lost 7 bases, and 17 bases lay between the germline ends. This CDR3 contains 15 residues. From germline, CDR1 is SGHRS and CDR2 YFSETQ. The CDR3 spells CASSLEGGGPWEQYF. The CDR3 DNA sequence: TGCGCCAGCAGCTTGGAAGGGGGAGGGCCGTGGGAGCAGTACTTC.

The gene calls are TRBV28 and TRBJ2-3; TRBD1 might be the D (5 bases). The germline V gene encodes CDR1 MDHEN and CDR2 SYDVKM. The CDR3 covers 14 residues. V lost 4 bases and J lost 2, with 10 bases in between. Here the CDR3 reads CASSSRGLTDTQYF. The CDR3 DNA follows: TGTGCCAGCAGTTCAAGGGGCCTCACAGATACGCAGTATTTT. Full variable domain (rest looked up from reference TRBV28 and TRBJ2-3): DVKVTQSSRYLVKRTGEKVFLECVQDMDHENMFWYRQDPGLGLRLIYFSYDVKMKEKGDIPEGYSVSREKKERFSLILESASTNQTSMYLCASSSRGLTDTQYFGPGTRLTVL.

The V call is TRBV6-6, the J call TRBJ2-5; D remains ambiguous. The germline V and J ends were trimmed by 6 bases and 2 bases, with 4 bases remaining between them. The CDR3 is 11 amino acids. Germline V CDR1 and CDR2: MNHNY, SVGAGI (reference sequence). The CDR3 DNA reads TGTGCCAGCAGCCGGCAAGAGACCCAGTACTTC. Translating it yields CASSRQETQYF.

The CDR3 sequence: CASSTPGQGTTNEKLFF. In DNA, the CDR3 is TGTGCCAGCAGTACCCCGGGACAGGGCACAACTAATGAAAAACTGTTTTTT. The chain carries TRBV28 and TRBJ1-4; 9 bases fit TRBD1. V shed 5 bases, J shed 0 bases, and the junction held 7 bases outside the gene matches. This CDR3 comprises 17 residues. Looked up from germline, CDR1 is MDHEN and CDR2 is SYDVKM.

The chain recombines TRBV28 with TRBJ2-1; 11 bases are a match to TRBD2. V shed 6 bases, J shed 4 bases, and the junction held 5 bases outside the gene matches. Germline V gives CDR1 MDHEN, CDR2 SYDVKM. The CDR3 loop spans 15 amino acids. CDR3 DNA sequence: TGTGCCAGCAGCCTGGGACTAGCGGATTACAATGAGCAGTTCTTC. Amino acid sequence: CASSLGLADYNEQFF.

The CDR3 DNA follows: TGCGCCAGCAGCCAAGAAGAGGGTGACTATGGCTACACCTTC. It translates to CASSQEEGDYGYTF. The V call is TRBV4-1, the J call TRBJ1-2; D gene ambiguous. The CDR3 has 14 residues. V lost 0 bases to trimming and J lost 3 bases, with 8 bases between them. Germline V gives CDR1 MGHRA, CDR2 YSYEKL.

The chain carries TRBV28 and TRBJ1-5; D might be TRBD1 (6 bases). The CDR3 runs to 16 residues. V lost 3 bases to trimming and J lost 1 base, with 13 bases between them. Germline-derived CDR1 and CDR2 are MDHEN and SYDVKM. CDR3 sequence reads: CASSFRGGISNQPQHF. CDR3 nucleotide sequence: TGTGCCAGCAGTTTTAGAGGGGGTATCAGCAATCAGCCCCAGCATTTT.

This CDR3 reads CASSLRTHGYTF. The CDR3 bases are TGTGCCAGCAGCCTAAGAACCCATGGCTACACCTTC. This chain links TRBV7-9 with TRBJ1-2; no clear D gene. CDR1 is SEHNR and CDR2 is FQNEAQ in the germline V gene (reference sequence). The CDR3 consists of 12 residues. V dropped 5 bases and J dropped 6 bases, with 10 bases sitting between them.

As regards this clone: Its ends do not fully match the called genes, so a read error is possible. The gene calls are TRBV6-1 and TRBJ1-2, with D tentatively TRBD1 (5 bases). The length of the CDR3 is 12 residues. The germline CDR1 and CDR2 sequences are MNHNS and SASEGT. CDR3 sequence (DNA): TGTGCCAGCAGTGAAGTCAGGGCAGGCCGAAACTTC. This encodes CASSEVRAGRNF.

The V and J genes are TRBV13 and TRBJ1-3; D unclear. V dropped 1 base and J dropped 0 bases, with 7 bases sitting between them. Germline V CDR1 and CDR2: PRHDT, FYEKMQ (reference sequence). The CDR3 loop spans 15 amino acids. CDR3 in DNA: TGTGCCAGCAGCTTAGTGGGGAGCTCTGGAAACACCATATATTTT. Amino acids: CASSLVGSSGNTIYF.

The chain couples TRBV15 to TRBJ2-1; TRBD1 might be the D (7 bases). The germline V and J ends were trimmed by 0 bases and 16 bases, with 19 bases remaining between them. In germline, CDR1 is LNHNV, CDR2 YYDKDF (reference sequence). This CDR3 has 14 residues. The chain's CDR3 is CATSRETGLRGVFF. The CDR3 DNA is TGTGCCACCAGCAGAGAGACAGGGCTAAGGGGGGTATTCTTC.

The J gene is TRBJ2-1, the V gene TRBV5-1; TRBD2 aligns across 10 bases. There are 15 residues in the CDR3. CDR1 is SGHRS and CDR2 is YFSETQ in the germline V gene. The trim removed 5 bases at V and 2 bases at J, leaving 4 bases unmatched. The CDR3 reads CASSPGLAAYNEQFF. CDR3 bases: TGCGCCAGCAGTCCCGGACTAGCGGCCTACAATGAGCAGTTCTTC. Variable domain in full (rest from reference TRBV5-1 and TRBJ2-1): KAGVTQTPRYLIKTRGQQVTLSCSPISGHRSVSWYQQTPGQGLQFLFEYFSETQRNKGNFPGRFSGRQFSNSRSEMNVSTLELGDSALYLCASSPGLAAYNEQFFGPGTRLTVL.